The next 20 T cell receptor beta chains were all read from a single sample in a study of blood T cell repertoires in COVID-19. The data were produced by immunoSEQ multiplex PCR, yet TCRdb's version contains in-frame clones alone and is incomplete. This table has approximately 100,000 clones, 91% appearing once. The sequenced sample was peripheral blood. Source of these receptors: a man aged 45-65 years with acute or convalescent COVID-19.

The V call is TRBV25-1, the J call TRBJ2-1; a possible D gene is TRBD2 (6 bases). Germline CDR1 reads MGHDK; CDR2 reads SYGVNS. With 8 bases removed from V and 8 bases from J, the gap between germline ends came to 16 bases. The CDR3 totals 13 residues. The CDR3 sequence is CASGGTHSDEQFF. CDR3 DNA sequence: TGTGCCAGCGGGGGGACCCATTCGGATGAGCAGTTCTTC.

In DNA, the CDR3 is TGTGCCAGCAGCCCGAACCCGGGACTCAGGAACACCGGGGAGCTGTTTTTT. It encodes CASSPNPGLRNTGELFF. The rearrangement links TRBV27 to TRBJ2-2, with a possible D match to TRBD2 (6 bases). CDR3 length equals 17 residues. Germline-derived CDR1 and CDR2 are MNHEY and SMNVEV (reference sequence). V gave up 6 bases and J gave up 1 base, with 18 bases separating them.

The V gene is TRBV7-2, the J gene TRBJ1-2; 9 nucleotides match TRBD1. V gave up 5 bases and J gave up 3 bases; unmatched junction bases: 7. Germline V gene data show CDR1 as SGHTA and CDR2 as FQGNSA. The length of the CDR3 is 15 residues. The CDR3 is CASSETGGPYYGYTF. Here the CDR3 DNA reads TGTGCCAGCAGCGAAACAGGGGGCCCCTACTATGGCTACACCTTC.

The V gene is TRBV6-6, the J gene TRBJ2-2, with TRBD1 identical over 7 bases. J gave up 15 bases and V 10 bases, and 17 bases lay outside the gene matches. This CDR3 comprises 13 residues. CDR1 and CDR2 from the germline V gene are MNHNY and SVGAGI (reference sequence). This CDR3 reads CATRDPPQGMVFF. The CDR3 DNA reads TGTGCCACCCGAGACCCCCCACAGGGGATGGTGTTTTTT.

This sequence joins TRBV5-6 and TRBJ2-5; 12 nucleotides line up with TRBD2. The V gene's germline CDR1 is SGHDT and CDR2 YYEEEE. V was pared by 2 bases and J by 4 bases, with 12 bases of the junction left unmatched. The CDR3 sequence is 18 residues long. The CDR3 coding sequence is TGTGCCAGCAGCTTTCTTCTAGCGGGGGGGCCATCGGGAGAGACCCAGTACTTC. This encodes CASSFLLAGGPSGETQYF.

In DNA, the CDR3 is TGTGCCAGCAGCACGGGACAGGCCTCCGGGGAGCTGTTTTTT. Its translation: CASSTGQASGELFF. The rearrangement joins TRBV5-4 to TRBJ2-2; 8 positions match TRBD1. Per germline, CDR1 SGHNT and CDR2 YYREEE (reference sequence). CDR3 size: 14 residues. The J segment lost 6 bases and the V segment lost 4 bases, leaving 5 bases of the junction unmatched.

CDR3 DNA sequence: TGTGCCAGCAGCTTACCCGGGACAGCCTATGGCTACACCTTC. This encodes CASSLPGTAYGYTF. The gene calls are TRBV11-3 and TRBJ1-2, with 7 nucleotides matching TRBD1. Trimming took 2 bases from V and 4 from J; bases not matched to a gene: 4. CDR3 length equals 14 residues. Germline CDR1 is SGHNT and CDR2 is YENEEA.

This chain uses TRBV5-5 with TRBJ1-2; 9 bases align to TRBD1. Germline assignment: CDR1 SGHKS and CDR2 YYEKEE (reference sequence). With 3 bases clipped from V and 5 bases from J, the junction kept 11 bases outside the gene matches. CDR3 length equals 16 residues. As DNA, the CDR3 is TGTGCCAGCAGCTCTTCGGGACAGGGTATTTGGTATGGCTACACCTTC. As protein: CASSSSGQGIWYGYTF.

In DNA form, the CDR3 reads TGCGCCAGCAGCTTGGTTGCAGGGCCCAATCAGCCCCAGCATTTT. Protein product: CASSLVAGPNQPQHF. The chain couples TRBV5-1 to TRBJ1-5; TRBD1 is a possible D gene (5 bases). Trimming left V 0 bases short and J 3 bases short, with 10 bases between. This CDR3 is 15 amino acids long. Looked up from germline, CDR1 is SGHRS and CDR2 is YFSETQ.

The chain recombines TRBV19 with TRBJ2-1; 10 bases line up with TRBD2. The junction had 9 bases not matched to a gene; V was cut back by 5 bases and J by 8 bases. This CDR3 comprises 15 residues. Looked up from germline, CDR1 is LNHDA and CDR2 is SQIVND (reference sequence). CDR3 sequence (DNA): TGTGCCAGTAGTCTGAGCGGGGGGGCCTTTTATGAGCAGTTCTTC. Translating it yields CASSLSGGAFYEQFF.

This chain joins TRBV4-2 and TRBJ1-4, with TRBD1 matching over 8 bases. The CDR3 covers 15 residues. After removal of 4 bases from V and 5 bases from J, the junction contained 6 bases not matched to a gene. CDR1 is LGHNA, CDR2 YNFKEQ, per germline. CDR3 bases: TGTGCCAGCAGCCCGCTGACAGGGGCGAATGAAAAACTGTTTTTT. It encodes CASSPLTGANEKLFF.

The gene calls are TRBV6-4 and TRBJ2-3, with D possibly TRBD2 on 7 matching bases. The CDR3 loop spans 14 amino acids. Trimming left V 4 bases short and J 5 bases short, with 13 bases between. Germline V CDR1 and CDR2: MRHNA, SNTAGT. The CDR3 reads CASSGGGVLDTQYF. The DNA for the CDR3 is TGTGCCAGCAGTGGCGGGGGCGTGTTAGATACGCAGTATTTT.

J is TRBJ2-2 and V is TRBV6-4, with 9 bases lining up with TRBD1. The CDR3 has 14 residues. V lost 6 bases to trimming and J lost 6 bases; unmatched junction nucleotides: 5. Per germline, CDR1 MRHNA and CDR2 SNTAGT. CDR3: CASREQGAAGELFF. The CDR3 DNA sequence: TGTGCCAGCAGAGAACAGGGGGCAGCCGGGGAGCTGTTTTTT.

This chain joins TRBV9 and TRBJ1-1; D is ambiguous. Germline CDR1 is SGDLS and CDR2 is YYNGEE. CDR3 size: 15 residues. V gave up 0 bases and J gave up 0 bases, with 9 bases separating them. The CDR3 reads CASSVEGGMNTEAFF. The CDR3 coding sequence is TGTGCCAGCAGCGTAGAGGGAGGTATGAACACTGAAGCTTTCTTT. Full variable domain (missing parts from reference TRBV9 and TRBJ1-1): DSGVTQTPKHLITATGQRVTLRCSPRSGDLSVYWYQQSLDQGLQFLIQYYNGEERAKGNILERFSAQQFPDLHSELNLSSLELGDSALYFCASSVEGGMNTEAFFGQGTRLTVV.

This clone has more than one count but fewer than ten. The chain joins TRBV2 to TRBJ1-1; D ambiguous. The CDR3 has 13 residues. CDR1 is SNHLY and CDR2 is FYNNEI in the germline V gene. V was cut by 8 bases and J by 1 base, with 11 bases left in between. The CDR3 nucleotides are TGTGCCAGCCGAGATTATGGGAACACTGAAGCTTTCTTT. Amino acids: CASRDYGNTEAFF.

This clone was recorded only once. This rearrangement joins TRBV5-1 to TRBJ2-7; TRBD1 might be the D (6 bases). V dropped 0 bases and J dropped 2 bases, with 15 bases sitting between them. Germline CDR1 reads SGHRS; CDR2 reads YFSETQ. The CDR3 is 16 amino acids. The CDR3 is CASSLGTGFAPYEQYF. The CDR3 DNA follows: TGCGCCAGCAGCTTGGGTACAGGGTTTGCCCCCTACGAGCAGTACTTC.

About this clone: The junction does not match germline at one end; this may be a read error. The V and J genes are TRBV27 and TRBJ1-5, with D unclear. Germline assignment: CDR1 MNHEY and CDR2 SMNVEV (reference sequence). This CDR3 contains 14 residues. The CDR3 is CASSPGGVNRPQHF. CDR3 DNA sequence: TGTGCCAGCAGTCCGGGAGGAGTTAATCGGCCCCAGCATTTT.

The V call is TRBV28, the J call TRBJ1-1; the D is unclear. The V gene's germline CDR1 is MDHEN and CDR2 SYDVKM. Between the trimmed V and J ends, which lost 2 bases and 6 bases, there was a span of 13 bases. CDR3 length equals 14 residues. The CDR3 DNA reads as TGTGCCAGCAGTTTAGAGGCTGTAGTCGCTGAAGCTTTCTTT. This translates into CASSLEAVVAEAFF.

The V gene is TRBV7-9, the J gene TRBJ1-6, with a weak D call TRBD1 (5 bases). V shed 1 base and J shed 6 bases, with 10 bases lying between them. There are 15 residues in the CDR3. In germline, CDR1 is SEHNR, CDR2 FQNEAQ (reference sequence). The CDR3 region is CASSLEGWGNSPLHF. The CDR3 DNA sequence: TGTGCCAGCAGCTTAGAGGGGTGGGGTAATTCACCCCTCCACTTT.

The rearrangement links TRBV7-9 to TRBJ1-1; 7 bases map to TRBD1. The CDR3 length is 14 residues. Per the germline V gene, CDR1 is SEHNR and CDR2 is FQNEAQ (reference sequence). The J segment lost 6 bases and the V segment lost 3 bases, leaving 7 bases of the junction unmatched. The CDR3: CASSFGDSRSEAFF. The CDR3 nucleotides read TGTGCCAGCAGCTTCGGGGACAGCCGGTCTGAAGCTTTCTTT.